This T cell receptor (beta chain) was sequenced for a study of blood T cells in healthy people across ages. Notes on the study in general: Per million T cells, the diversity of TCR beta decreased roughly linearly as age advanced. Without sorted subsets, naive and antigen-experienced compartments could not be conclusively compared.

This clonotype was detected only a few times. The target antigen is unknown. The authors ran a second PCR of roughly 6 to 11 cycles using a sample-barcoded 5' primer and a J-beta primer mix. Carrying 12 random nucleotides, a template-switch adaptor labeled each individual cDNA molecule. TCRdb used MiXCR to reprocess the 5' RACE reads, holding one entry per CDR3 protein. Among some 640,000 distinct CDR3 sequences, around 31% were seen once, and the ten largest hold 15% to 17%. Per germline, CDR1 SGHTA and CDR2 FQGNSA. The CDR3 runs to 14 residues. The V and J ends lost 5 bases and 1 base respectively, with 9 bases between them.

This chain links TRBV7-2 with TRBJ2-1, with D perhaps TRBD1 or TRBD2 (5 bases each). Sequenced: blood. This TCR was recovered from an elderly woman in good health. The CDR3 spells CASSRDGSYNEQFF. The CDR3 nucleotides read TGTGCCAGCAGCCGGGACGGATCCTACAATGAGCAGTTCTTC.